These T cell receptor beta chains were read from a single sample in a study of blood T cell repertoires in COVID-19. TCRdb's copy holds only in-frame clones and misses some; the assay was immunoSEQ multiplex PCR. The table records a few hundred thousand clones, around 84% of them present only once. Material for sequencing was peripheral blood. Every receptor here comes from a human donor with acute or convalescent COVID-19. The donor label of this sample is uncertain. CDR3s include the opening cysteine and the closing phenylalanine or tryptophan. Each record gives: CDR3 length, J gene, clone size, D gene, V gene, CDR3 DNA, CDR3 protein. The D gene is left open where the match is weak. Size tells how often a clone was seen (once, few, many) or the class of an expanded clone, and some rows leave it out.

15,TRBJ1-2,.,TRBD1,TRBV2,TGTGCCAGCAACCAGGGGACAGGGAGAAACTATGGCTACACCTTC,CASNQGTGRNYGYTF
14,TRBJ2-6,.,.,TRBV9,TGTGCCAGCAGCGTTAGGGGTGGGGCCAACGTCCTGACTTTC,CASSVRGGANVLTF
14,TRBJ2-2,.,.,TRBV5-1,TGCGCCAGCAGCGGGCAGAGTAACACCGGGGAGCTGTTTTTT,CASSGQSNTGELFF
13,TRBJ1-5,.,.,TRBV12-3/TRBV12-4,TGTGCCAGCAGTTTGTATAGCAATCAGCCCCAGCATTTT,CASSLYSNQPQHF
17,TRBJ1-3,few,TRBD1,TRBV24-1,TGTGCCACCAGTGATGGATTGACAGGGAGCTCTGGAAACACCATATATTTT,CATSDGLTGSSGNTIYF
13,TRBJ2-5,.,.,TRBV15,TGTGCCACCAGCAGAGATCAGCAAGAGACCCAGTACTTC,CATSRDQQETQYF
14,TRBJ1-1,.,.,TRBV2,TGTGCCAGCAGTTTGCAGTGGGGAGGGACTGAAGCTTTCTTT,CASSLQWGGTEAFF
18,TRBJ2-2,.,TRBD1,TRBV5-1,TGCGCCAGCAGCTCTGAATTTAGGACAGGGAAGAACACCGGGGAGCTGTTTTTT,CASSSEFRTGKNTGELFF
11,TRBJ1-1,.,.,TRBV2,TGTGCCAGCAAGGGGGACACTGAAGCTTTCTTT,CASKGDTEAFF
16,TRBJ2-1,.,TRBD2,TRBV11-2,TGTGCCAGCAGCTCCCTAGCGGGGGGCTCCTACAATGAGCAGTTCTTC,CASSSLAGGSYNEQFF
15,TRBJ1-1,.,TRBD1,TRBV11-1,TGTGCCAGCAGCAAGGACAGGGGGTCTACCACTGAAGCTTTCTTT,CASSKDRGSTTEAFF
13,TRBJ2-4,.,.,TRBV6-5,TGTGCCAGCTCAACAGGGCGAGGAAACATTCAGTACTTC,CASSTGRGNIQYF
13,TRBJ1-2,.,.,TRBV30,TGTGCCTGGAGCTGGACAGAGAACTATGGCTACACCTTC,CAWSWTENYGYTF
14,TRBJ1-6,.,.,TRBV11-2,TGTGCCAGCACCAAGACAGGCTATAATTCACCCCTCCACTTT,CASTKTGYNSPLHF
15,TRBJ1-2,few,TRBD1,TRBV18,TGTGCCAGCTCACCGTCCAACAGGGGACAGTCTGGCTACACCTTC,CASSPSNRGQSGYTF
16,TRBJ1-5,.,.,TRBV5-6,TGTGCCAGCAGCCCCTACGGACAGACTAGCAATCAGCCCCAGCATTTT,CASSPYGQTSNQPQHF
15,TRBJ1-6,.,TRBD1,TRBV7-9,TGTGCCAGCAGCTTGGGACAGGGAGTAATTCAACCCCTCCACTTT,CASSLGQGVIQPLHF
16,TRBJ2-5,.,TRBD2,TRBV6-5,TGTGCCAGCAGTTACGGGCGGACTAGCGGGAGGAGGGCCCAGTACTTC,CASSYGRTSGRRAQYF
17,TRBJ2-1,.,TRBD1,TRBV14,TGTGCCAGCAGCTCACCTCCCGGGACAGGGCCCTTCAATGAGCAGTTCTTC,CASSSPPGTGPFNEQFF
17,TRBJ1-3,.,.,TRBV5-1,TGCGCCAGCAGCAACGGAGGACCAACCCTAACTGGAAACACCATATATTTT,CASSNGGPTLTGNTIYF
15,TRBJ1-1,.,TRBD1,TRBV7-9,TGTGCCAGCAGCTTAGATCAGGGGGTGAACACTGAAGCTTTCTTT,CASSLDQGVNTEAFF
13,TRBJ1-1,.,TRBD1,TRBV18,TGTGCCAGCTCTCCCACCTGGGACAGGGACGCTTTCTTT,CASSPTWDRDAFF
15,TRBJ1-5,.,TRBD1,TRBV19,TGTGCCAGTAGTACCCAGGGGGCGGGCAATCAGCCCCAGCATTTT,CASSTQGAGNQPQHF
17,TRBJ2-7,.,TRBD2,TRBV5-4,TGTGCCAGCAGCACCGGGGGGCTGCTAGCGGGAGGGTACGAGCAGTACTTC,CASSTGGLLAGGYEQYF
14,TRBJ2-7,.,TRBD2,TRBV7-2,TGTGCCAGCAGCCCACCGGGACTAGGAGGGGAGCAGTACTTC,CASSPPGLGGEQYF
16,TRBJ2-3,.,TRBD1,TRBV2,TGTGCCAGCAGGGGACAGGGGGCCCTTCCCACAGATACGCAGTATTTT,CASRGQGALPTDTQYF
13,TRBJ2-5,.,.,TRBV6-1,TGTGCCAGCAGTGAACGGGGGGCCGAGACCCAGTACTTC,CASSERGAETQYF
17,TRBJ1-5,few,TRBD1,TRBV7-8,TGTGCCAGCAGCAATCGAGGGGGCTCGGGACGAAGTCAGCCCCAGCATTTT,CASSNRGGSGRSQPQHF
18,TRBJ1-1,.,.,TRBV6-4,TGTGCCAGCAGTGACTCGGGGGGGCGTCGAGGGATGAACACTGAAGCTTTCTTT,CASSDSGGRRGMNTEAFF
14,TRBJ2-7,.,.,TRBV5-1,TGCGCCAGCAGCTTGGGAGGGCCTGAAAGCGAGCAGTACTTC,CASSLGGPESEQYF
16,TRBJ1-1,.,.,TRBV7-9,TGTGCCAGCAGCTTTTTTATGGGGAGGGTAGGCACTGAAGCTTTCTTT,CASSFFMGRVGTEAFF
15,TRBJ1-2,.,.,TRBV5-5,TGTGCCAGCAGCTTGGGCGGGACTTCACGTTATGGCTACACCTTC,CASSLGGTSRYGYTF
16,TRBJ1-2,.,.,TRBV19,TGTGCCAGTAGTCGAGGCGGGGTCCTATCATCCTATGGCTACACCTTC,CASSRGGVLSSYGYTF
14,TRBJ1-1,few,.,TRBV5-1,TGCGCCAGCAGCTTGCGGCAGCGGAACACTGAAGCTTTCTTT,CASSLRQRNTEAFF
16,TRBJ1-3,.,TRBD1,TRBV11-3,TGTGCCAGCAGCTTAGGGACAGGGACGACTGGAAACACCATATATTTT,CASSLGTGTTGNTIYF
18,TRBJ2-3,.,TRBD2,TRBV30,TGTGCCTGGAGTGTACTCTGGGGTTCGGGAGGGGTGGGAGATACGCAGTATTTT,CAWSVLWGSGGVGDTQYF
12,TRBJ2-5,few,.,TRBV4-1,TGCGCCAGCAGCCAGACAGGAGAGACCCAGTACTTC,CASSQTGETQYF